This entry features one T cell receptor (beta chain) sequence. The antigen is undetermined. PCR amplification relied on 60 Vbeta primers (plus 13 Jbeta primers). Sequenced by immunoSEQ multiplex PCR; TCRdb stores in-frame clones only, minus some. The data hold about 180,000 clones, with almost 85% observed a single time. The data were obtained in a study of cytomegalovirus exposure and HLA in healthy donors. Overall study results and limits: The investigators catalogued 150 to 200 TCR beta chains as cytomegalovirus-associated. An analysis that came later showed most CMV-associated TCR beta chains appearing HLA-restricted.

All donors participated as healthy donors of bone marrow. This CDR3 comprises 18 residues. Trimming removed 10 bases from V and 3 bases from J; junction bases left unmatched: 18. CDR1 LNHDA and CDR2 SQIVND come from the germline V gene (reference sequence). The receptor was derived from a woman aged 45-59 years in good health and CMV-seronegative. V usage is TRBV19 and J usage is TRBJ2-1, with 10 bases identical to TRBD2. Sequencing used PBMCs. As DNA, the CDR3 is TGTGCCACTACAACCCAGAGGCTAGCGGGAGATTTCTACAATGAGCAGTTCTTC. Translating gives CATTTQRLAGDFYNEQFF.